These T cell receptor beta chains were read from a single sample in a study of long-term antiretroviral therapy in people with HIV. Here immunoSEQ multiplex PCR was the method, and the copy in TCRdb shows in-frame clones only, minus some. The data contain some 9,700 clones, 70% to 80% of them seen just once; the ten biggest clones take up around 20%. Source: unsorted PBMCs, taken 1.8 years before starting antiretroviral therapy. All receptors derive from a man aged 35 to 55 with HIV. The CDR3 runs from the conserved cysteine through the conserved F or W. D genes are given only for firm matches. Clone size is given for some rows only: seen once, a few or many times, or a class if the clone is expanded.

>TRBJ1-6|-|TRBD1|TRBV19
CASSKDRQGSSYNSPLHF
TGTGCCAGTAGTAAAGACCGACAGGGCAGCTCCTATAATTCACCCCTCCACTTT
>TRBJ2-4|few|-|TRBV19
CASSIDAPGSSGAKNIQYF
TGTGCCAGTAGTATAGACGCCCCCGGCAGTTCGGGAGCCAAAAACATTCAGTACTTC
>TRBJ2-6|-|TRBD2|TRBV19
CASSPGRAGANVLTF
TGTGCCAGTAGTCCAGGGAGGGCTGGGGCCAACGTCCTGACTTTC
>TRBJ1-1|-|-|TRBV5-6
CASSSRGSTEAFF
TGTGCCAGCAGCTCGAGGGGTAGCACTGAAGCTTTCTTT
>TRBJ1-1|few|TRBD1|TRBV30
CAWSGQGTEAFF
TGTGCCTGGAGTGGACAGGGAACTGAAGCTTTCTTT
>TRBJ1-1|-|-|TRBV6-5
CASSSTVEVAFF
TGTGCCAGCAGTTCCACAGTTGAGGTAGCTTTCTTT
>TRBJ2-7|-|TRBD2|TRBV6-5
CASSYLTAGGSYEQYF
TGTGCCAGCAGTTACTTGACAGCGGGGGGATCCTACGAGCAGTACTTC
>TRBJ1-2|-|-|TRBV6-1
CASSEWRANTF
TGTGCCAGCAGTGAATGGAGGGCTAACACCTTC
>TRBJ2-5|-|-|TRBV5-8
CASIPIPWKTQYF
TGTGCCAGCATCCCCATACCTTGGAAGACCCAGTACTTC
>TRBJ2-1|-|TRBD1|TRBV5-1
CASRAGTGTAGEQFF
TGCGCCAGCCGGGCCGGGACAGGGACCGCCGGTGAGCAGTTCTTC
>TRBJ1-2|large|-|TRBV7-3
CASSSLGAHGYTF
TGTGCCAGCAGCTCTTTAGGGGCCCATGGCTACACCTTC
>TRBJ1-2|-|TRBD1|TRBV27
CASSSQTGFGYTF
TGTGCCAGCAGTTCCCAGACAGGGTTCGGCTACACCTTC
>TRBJ1-1|-|TRBD1|TRBV7-3
CASSLTGGTEAFF
TGTGCCAGCAGCTTGACAGGGGGCACTGAAGCTTTCTTT
>TRBJ1-1|-|-|TRBV28
CASSPPKSGTEAFF
TGTGCCAGCAGTCCCCCGAAGTCGGGCACTGAAGCTTTCTTT
>TRBJ1-1|-|-|TRBV7-8
CASSTGTRGNTEAFF
TGTGCCAGCAGCACCGGAACCAGGGGGAACACTGAAGCTTTCTTT
>TRBJ1-1|-|-|TRBV7-9
CASSFTELEAFF
TGTGCCAGCAGCTTTACGGAATTGGAAGCTTTCTTT
>TRBJ2-5|medium-sized|TRBD2|TRBV27
CASSFYGGYQETQYF
TGTGCCAGCAGTTTCTACGGGGGGTACCAAGAGACCCAGTACTTC
>TRBJ2-7|-|-|TRBV10-2
CASRSETPYEQYF
TGCGCCAGCAGGAGCGAGACTCCTTACGAGCAGTACTTC
>TRBJ2-7|-|TRBD1|TRBV27
CATSDRGPFYEQYF
TGTGCCACCTCGGACAGGGGGCCTTTCTACGAGCAGTACTTC
>TRBJ1-5|few|-|TRBV7-9
CASSFQGSNQPQHF
TGTGCCAGCAGCTTTCAGGGTAGCAATCAGCCCCAGCATTTT
>TRBJ1-5|-|-|TRBV7-3
CASSQPRQTACNQPQHF
TGTGCCAGCAGCCAACCCCGGCAGACAGCGTGCAATCAGCCCCAGCATTTT
>TRBJ2-7|-|-|TRBV7-9
CASGHPEGYEQYF
TGTGCCAGCGGCCACCCTGAGGGCTACGAGCAGTACTTC
>TRBJ1-1|-|-|TRBV13
CASSLPTTEAFF
TGTGCCAGCAGCTTACCGACTACTGAAGCTTTCTTT
>TRBJ2-3|medium-sized|-|TRBV30
CAWAISDTQYF
TGTGCCTGGGCTATCTCAGATACGCAGTATTTT
>TRBJ2-5|-|-|TRBV18
CASSPPTANQETQYF
TGTGCCAGCTCACCACCGACAGCCAACCAAGAGACCCAGTACTTC
>TRBJ2-7|few|TRBD1|TRBV19
CASSRSGQGLHEQYF
TGTGCCAGTAGTAGGAGCGGACAGGGGCTCCACGAGCAGTACTTC
>TRBJ1-2|few|-|TRBV28
CASSLRPTDYDYGYTF
TGTGCCAGCAGTTTAAGGCCGACGGATTATGATTATGGCTACACCTTC
>TRBJ2-7|-|TRBD1|TRBV5-6
CASSLDRVNEQYF
TGTGCCAGCAGCCTCGACAGGGTAAACGAGCAGTACTTC
>TRBJ1-5|-|-|TRBV10-3
CAIKEWTTGQPQHF
TGTGCCATCAAGGAGTGGACAACGGGACAGCCCCAGCATTTT
>TRBJ1-3|-|-|TRBV30
CAWRGTGRSGNTIYF
TGTGCCTGGAGGGGGACGGGACGCTCTGGAAACACCATATATTTT
>TRBJ1-5|-|-|TRBV18
CASSPSTGNNQPQHF
TGTGCCAGCTCACCCTCGACAGGAAACAATCAGCCCCAGCATTTT
>TRBJ1-2|large|-|TRBV19
CASSIDPGEVYGYTF
TGTGCCAGTAGTATAGACCCAGGAGAAGTCTATGGCTACACCTTC
>TRBJ1-4|once|-|TRBV11-2
CASSPRSGGEKLFF
TGTGCCAGCAGCCCCCGCTCCGGGGGAGAAAAACTGTTTTTT
>TRBJ1-1|-|-|TRBV11-2
CASSADRTLNTEAFF
TGTGCCAGCAGCGCCGACAGGACCTTGAACACTGAAGCTTTCTTT
>TRBJ1-2|-|TRBD1|TRBV11-3
CASSPGQGNYGYTF
TGTGCCAGCAGCCCCGGACAGGGTAACTATGGCTACACCTTC
>TRBJ2-6|-|-|TRBV2
CASSEALQDPTGANVLTF
TGTGCCAGCAGTGAAGCGCTACAGGATCCTACTGGGGCCAACGTCCTGACTTTC
>TRBJ2-7|few|-|TRBV5-4
CASSSPANSYEQYF
TGTGCCAGCAGCTCCCCAGCAAACTCCTACGAGCAGTACTTC